These 9 T cell receptor beta chains originate from one sample sequenced in a study of T cell responses to AZD1222 COVID-19 vaccine. The protocol was immunoSEQ multiplex PCR, while the TCRdb copy is restricted to in-frame clones and leaves out a portion. The table records about 56,000 clones, roughly 88% of them present only once. The sample here was peripheral blood, taken on day 0 of AZD1222 vaccination. The source of these receptors is an adult in good health.

The chain uses TRBV21-1 and TRBJ2-7; the D call TRBD1 from the table was never checked on the DNA. TRBV21-1 is a pseudogene segment. The CDR3 covers 16 residues. The DNA of the CDR3 is TGTGCCAGCAGCAAAGTATATTGGCAGGGGGCCTACGAGCAGTACTTC. Protein sequence: CASSKVYWQGAYEQYF.

The chain couples TRBV30 to TRBJ1-1; no clear D. Germline V gene data show CDR1 as GTSNPN and CDR2 as SVGIG (reference sequence). Trimming stripped 2 bases from V and 3 bases from J, with 7 bases between. This CDR3 comprises 12 residues. The chain's CDR3 is CAWSTRYTEAFF. CDR3 in DNA: TGTGCCTGGAGTACCAGGTACACTGAAGCTTTCTTT.

The chain recombines TRBV28 with TRBJ2-2; 8 positions agree with TRBD1. V gave up 7 bases and J gave up 7 bases; unmatched junction bases: 17. The CDR3 spans 17 residues. Germline V gene lookup returns CDR1 MDHEN and CDR2 SYDVKM. The CDR3: CASNPVDREAVNGELFF. The CDR3 nucleotides read TGTGCCAGCAATCCGGTGGACAGGGAGGCCGTTAACGGGGAGCTGTTTTTT.

This clone was seen just once. This chain joins TRBV28 and TRBJ1-3; D not certain. Germline values: CDR1 MDHEN, CDR2 SYDVKM. There are 14 residues in the CDR3. V was shortened by 6 bases and J by 0 bases, with 9 bases between the two germline ends. In DNA, the CDR3 is TGTGCCAGCAGCTTCGGGTACTCTGGAAACACCATATATTTT. Its translation: CASSFGYSGNTIYF. Supplemented by reference TRBV28 and TRBJ1-3, the full variable domain reads DVKVTQSSRYLVKRTGEKVFLECVQDMDHENMFWYRQDPGLGLRLIYFSYDVKMKEKGDIPEGYSVSREKKERFSLILESASTNQTSMYLCASSFGYSGNTIYFGEGSWLTVV.

The chain joins TRBV7-2 to TRBJ2-7; a possible D gene is TRBD1 (6 bases). Germline CDR1 reads SGHTA; CDR2 reads FQGNSA. Deletions cut 5 bases from V and 3 bases from J, with 20 bases between. CDR3 length equals 16 residues. This CDR3 is CASSLPVTGPVYEQYF. The CDR3 nucleotides read TGTGCCAGCAGCCTACCAGTCACAGGGCCCGTCTACGAGCAGTACTTC.

A single count supports this clone. This rearrangement joins TRBV19 to TRBJ1-5; perhaps TRBD1 as D (6 bases). The ends were cut back, 3 bases at V and 5 bases at J, with 14 bases in the middle. The CDR3 has 15 residues. Per germline, CDR1 LNHDA and CDR2 SQIVND (reference sequence). CDR3 sequence (DNA): TGTGCCAGTAGTATTTCGGGGGGGCGGTATCAGCCCCAGCATTTT. It yields the protein CASSISGGRYQPQHF. Filled out from reference TRBV19 and TRBJ1-5, the complete variable domain reads DGGITQSPKYLFRKEGQNVTLSCEQNLNHDAMYWYRQDPGQGLRLIYYSQIVNDFQKGDIAEGYSVSREKKESFPLTVTSAQKNPTAFYLCASSISGGRYQPQHFGDGTRLSIL.

Comments on this clone: At the DNA level, this CDR3 is encoded by other sequences in the same sample as well. V and J are TRBV10-1 and TRBJ1-5; the D is unclear. The CDR3 sequence is 13 residues long. Germline CDR1 is WNHNN and CDR2 is SYGVQD (reference sequence). Trimming took 4 bases from V and 6 from J, leaving 10 bases between them. CDR3 sequence: CASSGGSGQPQHF. In DNA, the CDR3 is TGCGCCAGCAGTGGAGGTTCCGGTCAGCCCCAGCATTTT.

The chain recombines TRBV10-2 with TRBJ2-5; the D is unclear. The CDR3 length is 13 residues. V was shortened by 2 bases and J by 7 bases, with 11 bases between the two germline ends. Germline V lookup: CDR1 WSHSY, CDR2 SAAADI. The DNA for the CDR3 is TGCGCCAGCAGTGAGATAGACGTAGGGACCCAGTACTTC. Translation gives CASSEIDVGTQYF.

V gene TRBV11-2 combines with J gene TRBJ1-1; no clear D. The germline V and J ends were trimmed by 4 bases and 8 bases, with 17 bases remaining between them. CDR3 size: 14 residues. Germline values: CDR1 SGHAT, CDR2 FQNNGV. The CDR3 reads CASSSISTRVEAFF. Here the CDR3 DNA reads TGTGCCAGCAGCTCGATATCCACCCGCGTCGAAGCTTTCTTT.